This T cell receptor beta chain was retrieved from a study of shared clonotypes between healthy human individuals. Study-level information: The study used three CD4 naive, three CD4 memory, two CD8 naive and one CD8 memory plate per donor.

The CDR3 is 16 amino acids. Germline V CDR1 and CDR2: SGHDN, FVKESK. Deletions cut 6 bases from V and 0 bases from J, with 18 bases between. Worth noting for this clone: What it recognizes is unknown.

Broader study findings: Generation probabilities were higher for clonotypes shared across all four sorted-subset donors than for unshared ones.

Profiled with immunoSEQ multiplex PCR; TCRdb holds only in-frame clones, not every one. The sample yields around 2.1 million clones, nearly 97% seen once. The sequence derives from a man aged 18 to 30 in good health. The sample taken for sequencing was naive CD4+ T cells sorted from blood. Subset indicated: CD45RA+ positively selected. The gene calls are TRBV14 and TRBJ2-7, with D possibly being TRBD2 (6 bases). DNA for the CDR3: TGTGCCAGCAGTCCCGGGATGGGCGGGACCTCCTACGAGCAGTACTTC. This encodes CASSPGMGGTSYEQYF.